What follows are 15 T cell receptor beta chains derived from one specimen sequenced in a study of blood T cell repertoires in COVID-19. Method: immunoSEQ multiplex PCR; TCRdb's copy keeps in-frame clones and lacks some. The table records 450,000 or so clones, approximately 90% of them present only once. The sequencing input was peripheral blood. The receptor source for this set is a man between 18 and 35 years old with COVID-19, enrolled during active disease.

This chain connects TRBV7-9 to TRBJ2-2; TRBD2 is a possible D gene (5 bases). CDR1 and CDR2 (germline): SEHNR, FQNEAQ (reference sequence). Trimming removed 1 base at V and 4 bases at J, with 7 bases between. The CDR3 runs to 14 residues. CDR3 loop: CASSLVASTGELFF. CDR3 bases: TGTGCCAGCAGCTTAGTAGCGAGCACCGGGGAGCTGTTTTTT.

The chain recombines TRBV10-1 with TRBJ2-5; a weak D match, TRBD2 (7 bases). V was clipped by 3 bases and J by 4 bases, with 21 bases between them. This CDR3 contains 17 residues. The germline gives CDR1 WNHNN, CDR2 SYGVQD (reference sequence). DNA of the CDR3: TGCGCCAGCAGTGACTCGAGGAAGGGGGGGGCCGGAGAGACCCAGTACTTC. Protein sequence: CASSDSRKGGAGETQYF.

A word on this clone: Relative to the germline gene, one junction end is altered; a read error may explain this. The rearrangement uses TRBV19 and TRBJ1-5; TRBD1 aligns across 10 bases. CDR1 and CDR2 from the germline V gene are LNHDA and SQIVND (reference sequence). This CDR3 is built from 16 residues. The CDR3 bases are TGTGCCAGTAGTGCCCCGGGACAGGGGAGCAACCAGCCCCAGCATTTT. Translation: CASSAPGQGSNQPQHF.

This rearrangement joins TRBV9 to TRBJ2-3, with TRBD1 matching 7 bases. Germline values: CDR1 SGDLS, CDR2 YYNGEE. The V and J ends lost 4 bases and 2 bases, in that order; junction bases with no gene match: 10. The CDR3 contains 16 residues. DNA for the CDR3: TGTGCCAGCAGCCCTCAGACAGGGCTGTACACAGATACGCAGTATTTT. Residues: CASSPQTGLYTDTQYF.

In DNA, the CDR3 is TGCGCCAGCAGCAGAGGCCGTGGGGCCCGAACTGGGGCCAACGTCCTGACTTTC. This codes for CASSRGRGARTGANVLTF. The chain carries TRBV5-1 and TRBJ2-6; TRBD1 is a possible D gene (5 bases). Trimming pared 4 bases from V and 2 bases from J, leaving 19 bases between. The CDR3 covers 18 residues. The germline CDR1 and CDR2 sequences are SGHRS and YFSETQ.

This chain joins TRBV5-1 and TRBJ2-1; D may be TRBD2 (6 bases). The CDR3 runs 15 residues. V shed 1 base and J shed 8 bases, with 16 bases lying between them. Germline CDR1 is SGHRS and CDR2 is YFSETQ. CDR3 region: CASSLTGAGWDEQFF. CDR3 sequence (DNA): TGCGCCAGCAGCTTGACCGGGGCGGGGTGGGATGAGCAGTTCTTC.

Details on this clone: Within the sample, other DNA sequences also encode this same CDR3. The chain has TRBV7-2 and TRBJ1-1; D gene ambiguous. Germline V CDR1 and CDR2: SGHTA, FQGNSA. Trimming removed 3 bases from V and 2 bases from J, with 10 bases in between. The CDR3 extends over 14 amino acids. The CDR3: CASSFSTANTEAFF. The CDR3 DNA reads TGTGCCAGCAGCTTTTCCACAGCAAACACTGAAGCTTTCTTT.

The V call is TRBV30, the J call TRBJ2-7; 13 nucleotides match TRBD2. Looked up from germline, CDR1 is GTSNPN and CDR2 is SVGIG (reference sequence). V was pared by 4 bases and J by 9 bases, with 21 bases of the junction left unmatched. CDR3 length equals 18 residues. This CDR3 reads CAWTAQGPPGLAGRVQYF. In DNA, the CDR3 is TGTGCCTGGACCGCCCAGGGCCCTCCGGGACTAGCGGGGCGGGTGCAGTACTTC.

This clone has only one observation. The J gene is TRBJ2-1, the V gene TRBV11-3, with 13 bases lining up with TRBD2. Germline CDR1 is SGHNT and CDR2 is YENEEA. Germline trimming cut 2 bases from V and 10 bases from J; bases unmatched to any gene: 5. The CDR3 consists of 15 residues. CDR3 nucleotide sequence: TGTGCCAGCAGCTTAAGGACTAGCGGGAGCGGCGAGCAGTTCTTC. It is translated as CASSLRTSGSGEQFF.

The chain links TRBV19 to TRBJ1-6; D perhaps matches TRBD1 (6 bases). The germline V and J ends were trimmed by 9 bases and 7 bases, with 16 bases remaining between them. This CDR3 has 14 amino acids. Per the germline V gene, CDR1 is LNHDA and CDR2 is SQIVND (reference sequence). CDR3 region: CASVSGTSNSPLHF. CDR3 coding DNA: TGTGCCAGCGTTTCCGGGACAAGCAATTCACCCCTCCACTTT.

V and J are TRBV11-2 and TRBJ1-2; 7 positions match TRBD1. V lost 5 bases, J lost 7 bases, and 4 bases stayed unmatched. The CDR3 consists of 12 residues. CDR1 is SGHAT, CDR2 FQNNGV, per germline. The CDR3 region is CASSAGTAGYTF. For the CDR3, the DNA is TGTGCCAGCAGCGCAGGGACAGCTGGCTACACCTTC.

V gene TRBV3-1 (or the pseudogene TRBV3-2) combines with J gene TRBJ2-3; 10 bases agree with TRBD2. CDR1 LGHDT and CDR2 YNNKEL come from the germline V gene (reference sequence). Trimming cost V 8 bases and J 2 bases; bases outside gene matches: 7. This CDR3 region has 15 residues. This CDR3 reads CASSPLAGATDTQYF. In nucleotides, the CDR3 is TGTGCCAGCTCCCCCCTAGCGGGGGCCACAGATACGCAGTATTTT.

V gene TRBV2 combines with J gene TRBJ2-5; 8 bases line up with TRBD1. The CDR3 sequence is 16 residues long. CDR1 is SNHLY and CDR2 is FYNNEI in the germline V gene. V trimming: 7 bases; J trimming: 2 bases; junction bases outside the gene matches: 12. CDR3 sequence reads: CASTVLTGVSQETQYF. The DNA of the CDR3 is TGTGCCAGCACTGTGCTGACAGGGGTATCGCAAGAGACCCAGTACTTC.

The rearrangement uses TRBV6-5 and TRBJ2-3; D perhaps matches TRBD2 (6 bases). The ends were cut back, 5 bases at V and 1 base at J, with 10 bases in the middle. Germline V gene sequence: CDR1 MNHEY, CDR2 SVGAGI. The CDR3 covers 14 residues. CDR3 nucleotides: TGTGCCAGCAGTCCAACGGGGGGCACAGATACGCAGTATTTT. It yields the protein CASSPTGGTDTQYF.

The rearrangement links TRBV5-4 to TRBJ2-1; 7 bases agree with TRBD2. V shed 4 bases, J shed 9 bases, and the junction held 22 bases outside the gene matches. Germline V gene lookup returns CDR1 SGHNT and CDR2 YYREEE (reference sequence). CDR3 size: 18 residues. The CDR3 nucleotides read TGTGCCAGCAGCCCAAGTTGGGGTCGGCTAGCGGACTTCGGTGAGCAGTTCTTC. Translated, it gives CASSPSWGRLADFGEQFF.